The rows below give T cell receptor beta chains drawn from one sample of a study of identical twins. Using its own MiXCR run on the 5' RACE reads, TCRdb lists one record per CDR3 protein. Seen here are some 710,000 distinct CDR3 sequences, around 6% observed once, and the top ten hold approximately 2%. Material for sequencing was naive T cells sorted from blood. The receptor source for this set is a man younger than 35 in good health. Both conserved end residues are part of each CDR3. Each record gives: V gene, D gene, J gene, clone size, CDR3 protein, CDR3 DNA. D genes are given only for firm matches. Size tells how often a clone was seen (once, few, many) or the class of an expanded clone, and some rows leave it out.

TRBV2	-	TRBJ2-1	-	CASTPPRRAGYNEQFF	TGTGCCAGCACTCCACCCCGGAGGGCTGGGTACAATGAGCAGTTCTTC
TRBV5-1	-	TRBJ2-3	few	CASTSRDTSTDTQYF	TGCGCCAGCACTTCCCGGGACACCAGCACAGATACGCAGTATTTT
TRBV29-1	-	TRBJ1-2	few	CSVGQSDGYTF	TGCAGCGTTGGACAGTCGGATGGCTACACCTTC
TRBV5-1	TRBD1	TRBJ1-1	many	CASSLAGTANTEAFF	TGCGCCAGCAGCTTGGCCGGGACAGCGAACACTGAAGCTTTCTTT
TRBV11-2	-	TRBJ1-1	-	CASSLLGNRQSEAFF	TGTGCCAGCAGCTTATTGGGGAATAGGCAGAGTGAAGCTTTCTTT
TRBV10-3	-	TRBJ2-3	many	CAISENRGTGGTDTQYF	TGTGCCATCAGTGAAAACCGCGGGACGGGAGGCACAGATACGCAGTATTTT
TRBV20-1	-	TRBJ2-1	-	CSARMLLFF	TGCAGTGCTAGGATGTTACTCTTCTTC
TRBV6-6	TRBD2	TRBJ2-1	few	CASTIPGGQFF	TGTGCCAGCACCATCCCGGGGGGGCAGTTCTTC
TRBV5-1	-	TRBJ2-5	-	CASSLGGQTGETQYF	TGCGCCAGCAGCTTGGGAGGACAGACCGGAGAAACCCAGTACTTC
TRBV12-3/TRBV12-4	TRBD2	TRBJ2-3	-	CASSKLAGIPDTQYF	TGTGCCAGCAGCAAACTAGCGGGAATTCCAGATACGCAGTATTTT